Following are 20 T cell receptor beta chains from one sample sequenced in a study of T-cell reconstitution after alpha-beta-depleted transplantation in children. The authors prepared the TCRbeta library with unique molecular identifiers. Via MiXCR, TCRdb re-called the PCR reads, giving one row per CDR3 protein. The table shows fewer than 200,000 distinct CDR3 sequences, with about 6.8% occurring only once. The input for sequencing was PBMCs from the stem cell graft donor, taken from the stem cell graft. Every receptor here comes from a human donor who donated a stem cell graft to a child with Wiskott-Aldrich syndrome.

This clonotype was seen a few times. The chain recombines TRBV3-1 with TRBJ2-5; 11 bases are a match to TRBD2. This CDR3 is 16 amino acids long. J lost 7 bases, V lost 8 bases, and 15 bases had no gene match. From germline, CDR1 is LGHDT and CDR2 YNNKEL (reference sequence). The CDR3 spells CASAKRTSGSQGTQYF. The CDR3 DNA is TGTGCCAGCGCCAAGCGGACTAGCGGGTCCCAGGGGACCCAGTACTTC.

This clonotype has just a few counts. The V gene is TRBV5-1, the J gene TRBJ2-7, with 8 bases identical to TRBD2. The CDR3 is made up of 16 amino acids. Trimming at V came to 0 bases and at J to 3 bases, leaving 8 bases not matched to a gene. Germline CDR1 and CDR2: SGHRS and YFSETQ. The CDR3 spells CASSLGLGGGGYEQYF. CDR3 DNA sequence: TGCGCCAGCAGCTTGGGACTCGGGGGGGGCGGCTACGAGCAGTACTTC.

The rearrangement uses TRBV5-1 and TRBJ2-5, with 9 bases matching TRBD2. Looked up from germline, CDR1 is SGHRS and CDR2 is YFSETQ. The CDR3 sequence is 15 residues long. With 3 bases clipped from V and 5 bases from J, the junction kept 8 bases outside the gene matches. The CDR3 DNA follows: TGCGCCAGCAGCTCTAGCGGGGACGTCGGGGAGACCCAGTACTTC. Protein product: CASSSSGDVGETQYF. Variable domain in full (rest from reference TRBV5-1 and TRBJ2-5): KAGVTQTPRYLIKTRGQQVTLSCSPISGHRSVSWYQQTPGQGLQFLFEYFSETQRNKGNFPGRFSGRQFSNSRSEMNVSTLELGDSALYLCASSSSGDVGETQYFGPGTRLLVL.

This clonotype appeared many times. The rearrangement joins TRBV12-3 or TRBV12-4 to TRBJ1-2; D gene unclear. CDR3 length: 13 amino acids. V lost 10 bases and J lost 1, with 13 bases in between. Here the CDR3 reads CAILRGDNYGYTF. The CDR3 DNA is TGTGCCATACTTCGGGGAGATAACTATGGCTACACCTTC.

This clonotype has only a few counts. The chain links TRBV6-2 or TRBV6-3 to TRBJ1-2; weak D call: TRBD1 (6 bases). V was trimmed by 8 bases and J by 5 bases, leaving 18 bases between them. This CDR3 region has 14 residues. Germline CDR1 MNHEY, CDR2 SVGEGT. Here the CDR3 DNA reads TGTGCCAGCTCCCGCCCGGGGGGCCGTTATGGCTACACCTTC. Its protein product is CASSRPGGRYGYTF.

This clonotype was counted at least ten times. The chain joins TRBV12-3 or TRBV12-4 to TRBJ1-5, with D possibly being TRBD1 (5 bases). This CDR3 region has 15 residues. Trimming removed 2 bases from V and 4 bases from J, with 12 bases in between. CDR3 residues: CASSLFGGRNQPQHF. CDR3 nucleotides: TGTGCCAGCAGTTTATTCGGGGGACGAAATCAGCCCCAGCATTTT.

This clonotype was seen many times. CDR3 nucleotides: TGCGCCAGCAGCTTGATAGGCGGACAGGGTTGGTACGAGCAGTACTTC. Residues: CASSLIGGQGWYEQYF. This chain uses TRBV5-1 with TRBJ2-7; 8 bases map to TRBD1. CDR1 is SGHRS, CDR2 YFSETQ, per germline. Trimming removed 1 base from V and 4 bases from J; junction bases left unmatched: 10. The CDR3 totals 16 residues.

This clonotype showed up many times. V is TRBV12-3 or TRBV12-4 and J is TRBJ1-5; 10 nucleotides match TRBD1. V lost 6 bases to trimming and J lost 5 bases; unmatched junction nucleotides: 7. CDR3 length: 15 amino acids. The DNA of the CDR3 is TGTGCCAGCAGCCCCCGACAGGGGGCAGATCAGCCCCAGCATTTT. Translating gives CASSPRQGADQPQHF.

In this sample, this clonotype turned up a few times. The chain links TRBV20-1 to TRBJ2-7, with 12 nucleotides matching TRBD2. V lost 3 bases to trimming and J lost 5 bases; unmatched junction nucleotides: 5. CDR1 and CDR2 from the germline V gene are DFQATT and SNEGSKA (reference sequence). This CDR3 comprises 14 residues. DNA of the CDR3: TGCAGTGCTAGTCCGACTAGCGGGGGAAACGAGCAGTACTTC. Encoded protein: CSASPTSGGNEQYF.

This clonotype was counted many times. The chain uses TRBV13 and TRBJ2-2, with 13 positions matching TRBD2. This CDR3 is built from 17 residues. Trimming took 6 bases from V and 4 from J; bases not matched to a gene: 8. Germline V gene data show CDR1 as PRHDT and CDR2 as FYEKMQ (reference sequence). The CDR3 is CASRQLAGGPGTGELFF. DNA for the CDR3: TGTGCCAGCAGACAACTAGCGGGGGGGCCGGGCACCGGGGAGCTGTTTTTT.

In this sample, this clonotype turned up many times. This sequence joins TRBV3-1 and TRBJ2-7; TRBD2 might be the D (6 bases). The CDR3 length is 15 residues. Trimming took 3 bases from V and 0 from J, leaving 12 bases between them. Germline V lookup: CDR1 LGHDT, CDR2 YNNKEL (reference sequence). CDR3 nucleotide sequence: TGTGCCAGCAGCCACGCGGGGCTCCTCTCCTACGAGCAGTACTTC. Protein: CASSHAGLLSYEQYF.

This clonotype was observed a single time. A much larger clone lies a single base off, so this may be a read error. J is TRBJ1-1 and V is TRBV28; unclear D gene. The CDR3 is made up of 12 amino acids. Germline CDR1 reads MDHEN; CDR2 reads SYDVKM. The CDR3 bases are TGTGGCAGCAGTAATTCCTTGGTCGACACCAGATTT. Protein sequence: CGSSNSLVDTRF.

This clonotype appeared many times. This chain connects TRBV12-3 or TRBV12-4 to TRBJ2-5; 9 bases map to TRBD2. CDR3 size: 15 residues. V lost 8 bases and J lost 3; bases outside the gene matches: 10. The CDR3 sequence: CASAQGTSFEETQYF. For the CDR3, the DNA is TGTGCCAGCGCCCAAGGGACTAGCTTCGAAGAGACCCAGTACTTC.

In this sample, this clonotype turned up a few times. The rearrangement joins TRBV6-2 or TRBV6-3 to TRBJ2-7; TRBD2 matches at 13 bases. V lost 4 bases and J lost 5; bases outside the gene matches: 14. The germline CDR1 and CDR2 sequences are MNHEY and SVGEGT. The CDR3 is 18 residues long. The CDR3, as DNA: TGTGCCAGCAGTTCCGGCACTGGACTAGCGGGAGTTAATCACGAGCAGTACTTC. Translated: CASSSGTGLAGVNHEQYF.

This clonotype was counted only a few times. The chain uses TRBV24-1 and TRBJ1-5, with a weak D call TRBD1 (5 bases). Trimming removed 5 bases at V and 7 bases at J, with 14 bases between. The CDR3 contains 14 residues. Germline CDR1 reads KGHDR; CDR2 reads SFDVKD. CDR3 loop: CATSGGRSGQPQHF. The CDR3 DNA sequence: TGTGCCACCAGTGGGGGCAGGTCTGGGCAGCCCCAGCATTTT.

This clonotype has a count of ten or more. The chain joins TRBV7-2 to TRBJ2-1; no firm D call. The V gene lost 1 base and the J gene lost 0 bases, with 7 bases spanning the gap. The germline V gene encodes CDR1 SGHTA and CDR2 FQGNSA. This CDR3 has 15 amino acids. The CDR3 coding sequence is TGTGCCAGCAGCTTAGAAGTGAGCTCCTACAATGAGCAGTTCTTC. Residues: CASSLEVSSYNEQFF.

The chain is built from TRBV6-5 and TRBJ1-2, with TRBD1 as a possible D gene (5 bases). CDR3 length equals 10 residues. Between the trimmed V and J ends, which lost 7 bases and 7 bases, there was a span of 7 bases. Germline V gives CDR1 MNHEY, CDR2 SVGAGI. The DNA of the CDR3 is TGTGCCAGCAAGGGGATTGGCTACACCTTC. Amino acids: CASKGIGYTF.

This clonotype was counted only a few times. J is TRBJ2-1 and V is TRBV19; D is unresolved. Germline-derived CDR1 and CDR2 are LNHDA and SQIVND (reference sequence). Trimming removed 5 bases at V and 5 bases at J, with 19 bases between. The CDR3 consists of 16 residues. DNA for the CDR3: TGTGCCAGTAGTGGGGTGAGGACCGCCGCCCACAATGAGCAGTTCTTC. Translating it yields CASSGVRTAAHNEQFF.

This rearrangement joins TRBV6-1 to TRBJ2-3; D possibly corresponds to TRBD2 (5 bases). This CDR3 has 13 residues. Germline V gene lookup returns CDR1 MNHNS and CDR2 SASEGT. V shed 7 bases and J shed 5 bases, with 13 bases lying between them. CDR3 region: CASISGFQDTQYF. The CDR3 region has the DNA TGTGCCAGCATAAGCGGCTTTCAAGATACGCAGTATTTT.

There are many counts of this clonotype. V and J are TRBV5-1 and TRBJ2-7; no firm D call. CDR1 and CDR2 from the germline V gene are SGHRS and YFSETQ. The CDR3 runs 13 residues. The V end lost 0 bases, the J end lost 0 bases, and 4 bases lay between the germline ends. The chain's CDR3 is CASSLDGSYEQYF. The CDR3 coding sequence is TGCGCCAGCAGCTTGGACGGCTCCTACGAGCAGTACTTC.